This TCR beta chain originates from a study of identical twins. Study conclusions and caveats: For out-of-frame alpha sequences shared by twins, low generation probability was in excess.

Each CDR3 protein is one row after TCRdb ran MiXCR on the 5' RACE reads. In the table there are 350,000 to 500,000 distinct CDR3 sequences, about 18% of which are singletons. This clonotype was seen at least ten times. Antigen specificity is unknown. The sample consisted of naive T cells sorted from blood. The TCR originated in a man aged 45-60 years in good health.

The CDR3 sequence is CASSHRETQYF. CDR3 DNA: TGTGCCAGCAGCCACCGAGAGACCCAGTACTTC. This chain uses TRBV7-8 with TRBJ2-5, with no clear D. The V end lost 5 bases, the J end lost 4 bases, and 5 bases lay between the germline ends. The CDR3 spans 11 residues. The germline V gene encodes CDR1 SGHVS and CDR2 FQNEAQ.